One sample yielded the 17 T cell receptor beta chains listed below, sequenced in a study of PD-L1 blockade in urothelial cancer. Some clones are missing from TCRdb's copy, which holds only in-frame ones; the method was immunoSEQ multiplex PCR. The sample holds over 35,000 clones, about nine tenths seen once. Documented time point: pretreatment peripheral blood. The starting material was PBMCs, obtained around atezolizumab (anti-PD-L1) treatment. Source of these receptors: a woman aged 60-75 years with urothelial cancer.

This chain links TRBV11-2 with TRBJ1-1, with D possibly TRBD1 on 6 matching bases. Germline-derived CDR1 and CDR2 are SGHAT and FQNNGV. The CDR3 contains 14 residues. V gave up 9 bases and J gave up 0 bases, with 14 bases separating them. CDR3 sequence reads: CASRKGDLNTEAFF. The CDR3 DNA is TGTGCCAGTCGTAAGGGGGATTTGAACACTGAAGCTTTCTTT. Using reference TRBV11-2 and TRBJ1-1 for the parts outside the CDR3, the full variable domain is EAGVAQSPRYKIIEKRQSVAFWCNPISGHATLYWYQQILGQGPKLLIQFQNNGVVDDSQLPKDRFSAERLKGVDSTLKIQPAKLEDSAVYLCASRKGDLNTEAFFGQGTRLTVV.

This chain uses TRBV2 with TRBJ1-2; 8 bases fit TRBD1. The CDR3 is made up of 14 amino acids. Trimming cost V 9 bases and J 4 bases; bases outside gene matches: 10. In germline, CDR1 is SNHLY, CDR2 FYNNEI. In DNA, the CDR3 is TGTGCCAGAGGAACCAGGGGGCGCGTCTATGGCTACACCTTC. As protein: CARGTRGRVYGYTF.

The chain couples TRBV6-5 to TRBJ2-1; possible D gene TRBD2, 5 bases. Germline CDR1 and CDR2: MNHEY and SVGAGI. The CDR3 loop spans 15 amino acids. V was cut by 4 bases and J by 0 bases, with 10 bases left in between. CDR3 coding DNA: TGTGCCAGCAGTTTTGGGGAGAGCTCCTACAATGAGCAGTTCTTC. It is translated as CASSFGESSYNEQFF.

The chain is built from TRBV4-2 and TRBJ2-3, with TRBD2 as a possible D gene (6 bases). The germline gives CDR1 LGHNA, CDR2 YNFKEQ. V lost 6 bases and J 7 bases, leaving 14 bases between the germline ends. The CDR3 contains 13 residues. This chain's CDR3 is CASRAAGGNTQYF. In nucleotides, the CDR3 is TGTGCCAGCAGAGCGGCCGGGGGAAATACGCAGTATTTT.

The chain has TRBV4-1 and TRBJ2-7, with TRBD2 matching over 8 bases. From germline, CDR1 is MGHRA and CDR2 YSYEKL. After removal of 3 bases from V and 2 bases from J, the junction contained 3 bases not matched to a gene. The CDR3 length is 14 residues. The CDR3 spells CASSHDGGAYEQYF. CDR3 sequence (DNA): TGCGCCAGCAGCCACGACGGGGGGGCCTACGAGCAGTACTTC.

CDR3 in DNA: TGTGCCAGCAGTGACACTGTGACTAGCGGGGCTGAGCAGTTCTTC. This codes for CASSDTVTSGAEQFF. The rearrangement uses TRBV6-4 and TRBJ2-1; the match to TRBD2 covers 11 bases. Germline V gene sequence: CDR1 MRHNA, CDR2 SNTAGT. The V and J ends lost 2 bases and 9 bases, in that order; junction bases with no gene match: 6. CDR3 length: 15 residues.

The rearrangement uses TRBV28 and TRBJ2-5; a possible D gene is TRBD2 (6 bases). The germline gives CDR1 MDHEN, CDR2 SYDVKM. V gave up 6 bases and J gave up 7 bases, with 21 bases separating them. There are 15 residues in the CDR3. CDR3: CASSPERAPRGTQYF. In DNA, the CDR3 is TGTGCCAGCAGCCCTGAGCGGGCCCCTCGCGGGACCCAGTACTTC.

The chain has TRBV7-2 and TRBJ1-5; D unresolved. The CDR3 covers 13 residues. Trimming stripped 2 bases from V and 2 bases from J, with 4 bases between. Per germline, CDR1 SGHTA and CDR2 FQGNSA. CDR3 DNA sequence: TGTGCCAGCAGCTTACGGGGCAATCAGCCCCAGCATTTT. This codes for CASSLRGNQPQHF.

The V call is TRBV7-9, the J call TRBJ2-1; 9 positions agree with TRBD1. V was pared by 4 bases and J by 0 bases, with 4 bases of the junction left unmatched. Germline-derived CDR1 and CDR2 are SEHNR and FQNEAQ (reference sequence). The CDR3 sequence is 16 residues long. This CDR3 is CASSSTGGISYNEQFF. The CDR3 nucleotides read TGTGCCAGCAGCTCGACAGGGGGAATCTCCTACAATGAGCAGTTCTTC.

J is TRBJ1-5 and V is TRBV6-5; the D is unclear. Germline assignment: CDR1 MNHEY and CDR2 SVGAGI. This CDR3 has 13 residues. V was shortened by 6 bases and J by 0 bases, with 6 bases between the two germline ends. CDR3 coding DNA: TGTGCCAGCAGACGGGATAGCAATCAGCCCCAGCATTTT. It yields the protein CASRRDSNQPQHF.

The V call is TRBV4-3, the J call TRBJ1-1, with D possibly matching TRBD1 (5 bases). CDR1 is LGHNA, CDR2 YSLEER, per germline. V was trimmed by 0 bases and J by 10 bases, leaving 15 bases between them. The CDR3 covers 14 residues. The CDR3 region is CASSQDKGQEVAFF. The CDR3 DNA reads TGCGCCAGCAGCCAAGATAAGGGGCAAGAGGTAGCTTTCTTT.

CDR3 nucleotides: TGTGCCAGCAGTTTAAAAGGGGCAAACTACGAGCAGTACTTC. As protein: CASSLKGANYEQYF. This chain joins TRBV27 and TRBJ2-7; D possibly corresponds to TRBD1 (5 bases). V lost 2 bases and J lost 3, with 11 bases in between. Germline V CDR1 and CDR2: MNHEY, SMNVEV (reference sequence). The CDR3 consists of 14 residues.

The chain couples TRBV7-8 to TRBJ2-6, with 7 positions matching TRBD2. The ends lost 2 bases at V and 1 base at J; junction bases unmatched: 5. This CDR3 has 17 residues. Germline V gene sequence: CDR1 SGHVS, CDR2 FQNEAQ. The CDR3 region has the DNA TGTGCCAGCAGCTTATTTGGGGGGGTTTCTGGGGCCAACGTCCTGACTTTC. Translated: CASSLFGGVSGANVLTF.

V usage is TRBV6-6 and J usage is TRBJ2-5, with TRBD1 matching 8 bases. The CDR3 is 16 amino acids. V was pared by 0 bases and J by 5 bases, with 8 bases of the junction left unmatched. Germline V gene lookup returns CDR1 MNHNY and CDR2 SVGAGI (reference sequence). The CDR3 loop reads CASSYSPGGMKETQYF. The CDR3 nucleotides read TGTGCCAGCAGTTACTCCCCAGGGGGCATGAAGGAGACCCAGTACTTC.

The chain employs TRBV5-1 and TRBJ2-3, with no clear D. In germline, CDR1 is SGHRS, CDR2 YFSETQ. The CDR3 is made up of 13 amino acids. Trimming stripped 0 bases from V and 0 bases from J, with 2 bases between. This chain's CDR3 is CASSLASTDTQYF. CDR3 DNA: TGCGCCAGCAGCTTGGCTAGCACAGATACGCAGTATTTT.

The chain is built from TRBV6-6 and TRBJ1-2; TRBD1 agrees at 7 bases. V trimming: 2 bases; J trimming: 3 bases; junction bases outside the gene matches: 6. CDR3 length: 15 amino acids. Germline CDR1 reads MNHNY; CDR2 reads SVGAGI (reference sequence). CDR3 sequence reads: CASSYLEGADYGYTF. The DNA for the CDR3 is TGTGCCAGCAGTTACCTGGAGGGGGCGGACTATGGCTACACCTTC.

V gene TRBV19 combines with J gene TRBJ2-5; unclear D gene. Trimming pared 5 bases from V and 5 bases from J, leaving 18 bases between. In germline, CDR1 is LNHDA, CDR2 SQIVND (reference sequence). This CDR3 comprises 15 residues. CDR3 sequence reads: CASSPASMGSETQYF. The CDR3 DNA sequence: TGTGCCAGTAGTCCCGCGTCCATGGGCTCGGAGACCCAGTACTTC.